The sequence of this T cell receptor (beta chain) was determined in a study of blood T cell repertoires in COVID-19. Source study methods: Reference gene primers were amplified, and this amplification served to estimate nucleated cell counts. Profiled with immunoSEQ multiplex PCR; TCRdb holds only in-frame clones, not every one. Clone size and the V and J calls come from that table; the DNA yielded D and trimming. The repertoire holds 150,000 to 200,000 clones, with approximately 84% as singletons. The germline V gene encodes CDR1 MDHEN and CDR2 SYDVKM. Trimming left V 4 bases short and J 4 bases short, with 17 bases between. CDR3 size: 16 residues.

This sequence was found in a woman in her forties or fifties who had recovered from COVID-19. The sequenced material came from PBMCs or T cells enriched from blood (not recorded which). This sequence joins TRBV28 and TRBJ1-3; no clear D. CDR3 sequence reads: CASSSPASAKGNTIYF. The CDR3 bases are TGTGCCAGCAGTTCTCCTGCGTCCGCTAAAGGAAACACCATATATTTT.